This T cell receptor beta chain derives from a study of T cells in Graves' hyperthyroidism and ophthalmopathy (dated by TCRdb to between 2019 and 2020). Study-level background: Peripheral blood was sampled at the time of initial diagnosis, prior to any treatment. TCR V-J signatures able to tell the groups apart were searched for in a discovery cohort of 90 to 100 patients, of whom fewer than 45 had Graves' ophthalmopathy and 55 to 65 had stable Graves' hyperthyroidism. An independent validation cohort of under 20 hyperthyroidism patients and approximately 17 patients who later progressed to ophthalmopathy tested prospective prediction of ophthalmopathy. For training and testing, the 100 or so patients in the discovery cohort were randomly divided in a 7:3 ratio. The study also compared thyroid tissue and blood T-cell repertoires from about six Graves' hyperthyroidism patients. Once sampling was done, hyperthyroidism patients were given methimazole at a starting dose of 30 mg daily, whereas ophthalmopathy patients were given high-dose intravenous methylprednisolone. TCR Vbeta CDR3 sequencing of some 140 peripheral blood samples (over 40 ophthalmopathy, about 80 hyperthyroidism and around 17 progressor patients) is reported in the paper. Paper-wide results and their limitations: No statistical method was used to fix the sample size in advance, and group allocation was not hidden from the investigators. In validation, the model predicted progression to ophthalmopathy with 55% to 71% sensitivity and 72% to 85% specificity, a median of about 6 months before onset. Most expanded thyroid clonotypes (frequency above 0.001) were also found in blood, which suggests that blood repertoires may mirror thyroid immune responses. A model built on a 13 V-J signature distinguished ophthalmopathy from stable hyperthyroidism, reaching approximately 89% sensitivity and about 81% specificity in cross-validation and 80%/75% in testing.

This clonotype was counted only a few times. Its antigen remains unidentified. There are no base qualities to consult, and no much larger clone falls within one base. In the ophthalmopathy patients, disease was moderately to severely active, with a Clinical Activity Score of 3 or more, a NOSPECS grade of 4 or more, and a duration of less than 3 months. Exclusion was applied to patients with uncontrolled infections, other autoimmune diseases, pregnancy or lactation. Clinical symptoms, serum thyroxine and TRAb, thyroid ultrasound, and orbital computed tomography formed the basis for the diagnoses. Ficoll-Paque density gradient centrifugation was used to isolate PBMCs from around 10 ml of fresh peripheral blood. Total RNA was extracted with Trizol reagent, and quality was checked on an Agilent 2100 Bioanalyzer. The TCR beta CDR3 regions were amplified from RNA transcripts. A first-round RT-PCR of the TCR CDR3 used the HTBI primer set with the Qiagen OneStep RT-PCR kit. The libraries were constructed in a second round of multiplex PCR and then size-selected and purified. The libraries were sequenced on an Illumina HiSeq2000 using paired-end 100 bp reads. Processing in the source paper ran as follows. SOAPnuke was used to process the raw data, throwing out any read that contained adapters or uncalled bases, had a mean Phred below 15, or lacked an exact constant-primer or identifier match. High-quality paired reads were merged with COPE v1.2.5, and unique nucleotide sequences were defined as clonotypes. Clonotypes were aligned to IMGT TRBV, TRBD and TRBJ reference segments using MiTCR v1.1. Analysis was restricted to V-J combinations with a frequency above 0.0001, which covered just over 98% of repertoires. The TCS score was defined as the ratio of F50 (clonal expansion) to E x V (chaos), calculated using BLOSUM62-based TCRdist between CDR3 peptides within each V-J. Welch's t-statistics and random forest reduced around 510 V-J features to fewer than 15, which were used in a naive Bayes classifier (R e1071). Through fastp at Q25 and MiXCR, TCRdb rebuilt clones from the public reads, retaining in-frame beta chains. CDR3 protein sequences are deduplicated, and each keeps its most common genes and DNA. TCRdb's processing, not the authors' own work, is the source of the V and J calls. This sample is represented by roughly 500,000 distinct CDR3 sequences; about 24% of them were singletons. Over 9% of the sample rests with the top ten.

The CDR3 runs 15 residues from the cysteine to the phenylalanine. This entry keeps only the CDR3 DNA: 45 bases, framed from base 1. After removal of 1 base from V and 4 bases from J, the junction retains 6 bases not matched to a gene. Reading the germline V gene gives CDR1 SGHAT and CDR2 FQNNGV. The material sequenced was blood. The receptor's source is a woman in her 30s with Graves' ophthalmopathy. The rearranged chain carries TRBV11-2 and TRBJ1-1, with 7 bases in between that match TRBD1. The CDR3 corresponds to CASSLGRQGITEAFF. The DNA sequence is as follows: TGTGCCAGCAGCTTAGGGAGACAGGGAATCACTGAAGCTTTCTTT.